This T cell receptor (beta chain) was recovered during a study of T cell responses to AZD1222 COVID-19 vaccine. Here immunoSEQ multiplex PCR was the method, and the copy in TCRdb shows in-frame clones only, minus some. The sample lists roughly 130,000 clones, roughly nine tenths occurring once. CDR1 and CDR2 from the germline V gene are SGHTA and FQGNSA. This CDR3 contains 14 residues. Deletions cut 1 base from V and 1 base from J, with 7 bases between. General study findings and limits: There were vaccine-associated CD4 TCRs across spike, dominant at 160-218 and 743-854. Clonal diversity was possibly underestimated, and the donors were mostly white British, with more females. Seropositive status at baseline applied to only a handful of AZD1222 recipients. Recipients of two AZD1222 doses showed rising Spike-specific TCR breadth and depth.

In regard to this clone: Its antigen is still unknown.

The input for sequencing was peripheral blood, taken on day 0 of AZD1222 vaccination. This receptor was taken from an adult in good health. The chain has TRBV7-2 and TRBJ1-1; no reliable D call. Here the CDR3 DNA reads TGTGCCAGCAGCTTAGGGGCGTGGAACACTGAAGCTTTCTTT. Amino acids: CASSLGAWNTEAFF.